One sample yielded the 15 T cell receptor beta chains listed below, sequenced in a study of blood T cell repertoires in COVID-19. Using immunoSEQ multiplex PCR, the repertoire was profiled, and TCRdb retains in-frame clones only, with some absent. The data hold fewer than 20,000 clones, with more than 70% observed a single time. Sequencing was carried out using PBMCs or T cells enriched from blood (not recorded which). These receptors were taken from a woman aged 25 to 39 who had recovered from COVID-19.

This sequence joins TRBV6-5 and TRBJ2-1, with 8 positions matching TRBD2. CDR1 and CDR2 from the germline V gene are MNHEY and SVGAGI. The ends lost 6 bases at V and 9 bases at J; junction bases unmatched: 13. The CDR3 totals 15 residues. The CDR3 loop is CASSLVGLAPGEQFF. CDR3 DNA sequence: TGTGCCAGCAGCCTTGTCGGACTAGCCCCGGGTGAGCAGTTCTTC.

The genes are TRBV4-3 and TRBJ2-7; D perhaps matches TRBD1 (6 bases). CDR1 is LGHNA, CDR2 YSLEER, per germline. The V gene lost 4 bases and the J gene lost 5 bases, with 15 bases spanning the gap. CDR3 size: 14 residues. CDR3 DNA sequence: TGCGCCAGCAGCCTAAGGTTGGGGGCGGACGAGCAGTACTTC. This encodes CASSLRLGADEQYF.

The chain links TRBV6-2 or TRBV6-3 to TRBJ1-2, with 8 bases aligning to TRBD1. After removal of 6 bases from V and 3 bases from J, the junction contained 9 bases not matched to a gene. Germline CDR1 reads MNHEY; CDR2 reads SVGEGT. The CDR3 is 15 amino acids. In nucleotides, the CDR3 is TGTGCCAGCAGATACGACAGGGGTTACGACTATGGCTACACCTTC. Translation: CASRYDRGYDYGYTF.

The chain links TRBV5-1 to TRBJ2-1; TRBD2 aligns across 9 bases. The CDR3 runs 12 residues. Germline V gene sequence: CDR1 SGHRS, CDR2 YFSETQ. Trimming at V came to 0 bases and at J to 13 bases, leaving 2 bases not matched to a gene. The CDR3 loop reads CASSLARGGQFF. The CDR3 coding sequence is TGCGCCAGCAGCTTGGCGCGGGGGGGCCAGTTCTTC.

The chain recombines TRBV5-1 with TRBJ1-6; 8 bases line up with TRBD1. Looked up from germline, CDR1 is SGHRS and CDR2 is YFSETQ. Trimming removed 4 bases from V and 6 bases from J; junction bases left unmatched: 6. The CDR3 consists of 15 residues. This chain's CDR3 is CASSPRTGTNSPLHF. The CDR3 nucleotides read TGCGCCAGCAGCCCCCGGACAGGGACTAATTCACCCCTCCACTTT.

The V call is TRBV18, the J call TRBJ2-3; 15 bases agree with TRBD2. The V gene end was trimmed by 1 base and the J gene end by 2 bases; junction bases not matched to a gene: 4. The germline CDR1 and CDR2 sequences are KGHSH and LQKENI. This CDR3 spans 18 amino acids. This CDR3 reads CASSPRGLAGGYTDTQYF. DNA of the CDR3: TGTGCCAGCTCACCACGGGGACTAGCGGGGGGATACACAGATACGCAGTATTTT.

The V gene is TRBV24-1, the J gene TRBJ2-5, with TRBD1 identical over 9 bases. The ends lost 5 bases at V and 5 bases at J; junction bases unmatched: 8. Germline V gene sequence: CDR1 KGHDR, CDR2 SFDVKD. The CDR3 has 15 residues. The CDR3 loop reads CATSGTTGGRETQYF. In nucleotides, the CDR3 is TGTGCCACCAGTGGGACAACAGGGGGCAGGGAGACCCAGTACTTC.

The chain has TRBV19 and TRBJ1-2; 12 nucleotides agree with TRBD1. The CDR3 has 15 amino acids. V shed 9 bases, J shed 2 bases, and the junction held 7 bases outside the gene matches. Germline lookup yields CDR1 LNHDA and CDR2 SQIVND (reference sequence). This CDR3 reads CASRDRGRGNYGYTF. CDR3 in DNA: TGTGCCAGCCGGGACAGGGGGCGCGGGAACTATGGCTACACCTTC.

The chain uses TRBV9 and TRBJ1-1; D unresolved. Trimming removed 0 bases from V and 0 bases from J, with 12 bases in between. Germline V lookup: CDR1 SGDLS, CDR2 YYNGEE. The CDR3 length is 16 residues. The CDR3 loop is CASSVGIGPMNTEAFF. In DNA form, the CDR3 reads TGTGCCAGCAGCGTAGGAATTGGCCCCATGAACACTGAAGCTTTCTTT. The full variable domain, its missing parts supplied by reference TRBV9 and TRBJ1-1, is DSGVTQTPKHLITATGQRVTLRCSPRSGDLSVYWYQQSLDQGLQFLIQYYNGEERAKGNILERFSAQQFPDLHSELNLSSLELGDSALYFCASSVGIGPMNTEAFFGQGTRLTVV.

The chain couples TRBV9 to TRBJ1-2; D is undetermined. Trimming took off 0 bases at V and 2 bases at J, with 5 bases between the two ends. The CDR3 consists of 13 residues. Germline V gene sequence: CDR1 SGDLS, CDR2 YYNGEE. This CDR3 reads CASSVGGNYGYTF. CDR3 nucleotide sequence: TGTGCCAGCAGCGTAGGCGGGAACTATGGCTACACCTTC.

The chain is built from TRBV27 and TRBJ2-5; D is possibly TRBD1 (5 bases). The CDR3 runs 16 residues. The germline gives CDR1 MNHEY, CDR2 SMNVEV (reference sequence). V lost 0 bases and J lost 3, with 14 bases in between. This CDR3 reads CASSLSPLGRKETQYF. CDR3 DNA sequence: TGTGCCAGCAGTTTATCGCCTTTGGGGCGGAAAGAGACCCAGTACTTC.

The chain employs TRBV4-1 and TRBJ1-1; 8 positions match TRBD1. J lost 9 bases, V lost 2 bases, and 14 bases had no gene match. CDR1 MGHRA and CDR2 YSYEKL come from the germline V gene. CDR3 size: 16 residues. The CDR3 DNA sequence: TGCGCCAGCAGCCAACTAACAGGGGGGTTCAGCAGGCAAGCTTTCTTT. Its translation: CASSQLTGGFSRQAFF.

The rearrangement links TRBV27 to TRBJ2-1, with a tentative D call TRBD2 (6 bases). The CDR3 is made up of 16 amino acids. The germline V gene encodes CDR1 MNHEY and CDR2 SMNVEV (reference sequence). V lost 1 base to trimming and J lost 1 base, with 11 bases between them. CDR3 nucleotides: TGTGCCAGCAGTTTATTTGGCGGGGTATCCTACAATGAGCAGTTCTTC. It encodes CASSLFGGVSYNEQFF.

The rearrangement uses TRBV6-5 and TRBJ2-7; 13 nucleotides align to TRBD2. Unmatched junction bases numbered 6, after V lost 7 bases and J lost 3 bases. Germline values: CDR1 MNHEY, CDR2 SVGAGI. This CDR3 is built from 15 residues. CDR3 sequence (DNA): TGTGCCAGCATCCGACTAGCGGGGGGAGTCTACGAGCAGTACTTC. Its protein is CASIRLAGGVYEQYF.

The V call is TRBV6-2 or TRBV6-3, the J call TRBJ2-1; 15 bases map to TRBD2. Looked up from germline, CDR1 is MNHEY and CDR2 is SVGEGT. Germline trimming cut 4 bases from V and 7 bases from J; bases unmatched to any gene: 2. This CDR3 comprises 15 residues. In DNA form, the CDR3 reads TGTGCCAGCAGTTCCGGGACTAGCGGGGGGAATGAGCAGTTCTTC. This sequence encodes CASSSGTSGGNEQFF.